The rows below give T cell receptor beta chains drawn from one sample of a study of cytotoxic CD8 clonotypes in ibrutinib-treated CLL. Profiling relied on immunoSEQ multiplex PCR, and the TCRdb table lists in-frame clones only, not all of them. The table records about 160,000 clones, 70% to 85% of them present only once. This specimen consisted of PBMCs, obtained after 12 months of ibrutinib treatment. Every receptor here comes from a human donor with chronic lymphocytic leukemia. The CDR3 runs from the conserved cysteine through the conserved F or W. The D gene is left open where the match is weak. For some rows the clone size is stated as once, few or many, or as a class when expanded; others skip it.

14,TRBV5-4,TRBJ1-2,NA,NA,CASSSAGANYGYTF,TGTGCCAGCAGCAGCGCCGGGGCTAACTATGGCTACACCTTC
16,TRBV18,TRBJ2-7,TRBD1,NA,CASSPWDRDWPYEQYF,TGTGCCAGCTCACCCTGGGACAGGGACTGGCCCTACGAGCAGTACTTC
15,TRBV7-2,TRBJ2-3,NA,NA,CASSPQPGAHSTQYF,TGTGCCAGCAGCCCGCAACCGGGGGCCCACAGTACGCAGTATTTT
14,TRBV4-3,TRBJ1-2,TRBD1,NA,CASSQADRANGYTF,TGCGCCAGCAGCCAAGCGGACAGGGCCAATGGCTACACCTTC
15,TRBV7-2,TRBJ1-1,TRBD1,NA,CASSFTQGYGTEAFF,TGTGCCAGCAGCTTTACACAGGGGTACGGCACTGAAGCTTTCTTT
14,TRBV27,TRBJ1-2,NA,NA,CASSYGQGDYGYTF,TGTGCCAGCAGTTATGGCCAGGGTGACTATGGCTACACCTTC
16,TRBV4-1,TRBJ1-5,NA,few,CASSQDSSFSNQPQHF,TGCGCCAGCAGCCAAGATTCCAGTTTTAGCAATCAGCCCCAGCATTTT
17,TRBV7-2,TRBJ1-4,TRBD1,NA,CASSSRGQGARNEKLFF,TGTGCCAGCAGCTCCCGGGGACAGGGGGCGCGGAATGAAAAACTGTTTTTT
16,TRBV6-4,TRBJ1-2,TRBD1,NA,CASSSPGQGGYYGYTF,TGTGCCAGCAGTTCACCTGGACAGGGGGGATACTATGGCTACACCTTC
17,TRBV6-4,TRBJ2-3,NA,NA,CASSGPMRSFFSDTQYF,TGTGCCAGCAGTGGTCCCATGAGGAGCTTTTTCTCAGATACGCAGTATTTT
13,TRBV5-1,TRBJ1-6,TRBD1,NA,CASSLLQGAPLHF,TGCGCCAGCAGCTTGTTGCAGGGGGCACCCCTCCACTTT
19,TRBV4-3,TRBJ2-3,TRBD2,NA,CASSQVAWAGGVSTDTQYF,TGCGCCAGCAGCCAAGTCGCGTGGGCGGGGGGGGTTAGCACAGATACGCAGTATTTT
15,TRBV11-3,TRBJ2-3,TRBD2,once,CASSFSVAGGDTQYF,TGTGCCAGCAGCTTCTCAGTAGCGGGAGGGGATACGCAGTATTTT
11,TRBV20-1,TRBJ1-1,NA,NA,CSAIRGAEAFF,TGCAGTGCTATTAGAGGAGCTGAAGCTTTCTTT
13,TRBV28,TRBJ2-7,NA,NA,CASSFRDSYEQYF,TGTGCCAGCAGTTTCAGGGACTCCTACGAGCAGTACTTC
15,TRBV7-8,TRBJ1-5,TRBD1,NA,CASSPGQGLGQPQHF,TGTGCCAGCAGCCCAGGACAGGGGCTGGGGCAGCCCCAGCATTTT
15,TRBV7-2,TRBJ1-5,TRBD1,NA,CASSLALDRAQPQHF,TGTGCCAGCAGCTTAGCCTTGGACAGGGCCCAGCCCCAGCATTTT